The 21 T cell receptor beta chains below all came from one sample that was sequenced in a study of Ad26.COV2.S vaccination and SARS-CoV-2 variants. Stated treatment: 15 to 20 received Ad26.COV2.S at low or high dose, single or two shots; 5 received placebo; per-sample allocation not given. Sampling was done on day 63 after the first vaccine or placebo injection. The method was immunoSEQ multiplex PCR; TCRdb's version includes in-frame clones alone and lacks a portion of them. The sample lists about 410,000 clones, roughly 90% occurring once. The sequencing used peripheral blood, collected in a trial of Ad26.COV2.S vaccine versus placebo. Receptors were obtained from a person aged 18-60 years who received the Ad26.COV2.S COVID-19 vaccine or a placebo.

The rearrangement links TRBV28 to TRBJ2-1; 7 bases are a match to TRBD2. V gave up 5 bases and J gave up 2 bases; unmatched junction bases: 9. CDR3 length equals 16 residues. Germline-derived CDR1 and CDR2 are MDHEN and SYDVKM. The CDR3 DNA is TGTGCCAGCAGTCCCGCCGGGGGGAGGGCCTACAATGAGCAGTTCTTC. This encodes CASSPAGGRAYNEQFF.

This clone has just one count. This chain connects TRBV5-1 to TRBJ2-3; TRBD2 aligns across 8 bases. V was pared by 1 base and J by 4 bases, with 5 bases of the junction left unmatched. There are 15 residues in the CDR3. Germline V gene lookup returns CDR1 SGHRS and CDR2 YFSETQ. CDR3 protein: CASSLLPGGADTQYF. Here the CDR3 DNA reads TGCGCCAGCAGCTTGTTGCCGGGAGGGGCAGATACGCAGTATTTT.

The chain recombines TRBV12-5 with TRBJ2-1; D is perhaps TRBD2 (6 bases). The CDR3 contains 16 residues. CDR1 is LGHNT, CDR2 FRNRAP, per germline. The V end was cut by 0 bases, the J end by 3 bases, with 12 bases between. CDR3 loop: CASGLVRAGYYNEQFF. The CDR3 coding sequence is TGTGCTAGTGGTTTGGTACGGGCGGGGTACTACAATGAGCAGTTCTTC.

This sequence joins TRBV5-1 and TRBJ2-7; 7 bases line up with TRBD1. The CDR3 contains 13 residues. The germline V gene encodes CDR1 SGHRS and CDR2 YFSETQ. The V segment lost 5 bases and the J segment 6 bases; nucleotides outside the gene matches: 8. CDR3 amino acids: CASRDRVDSEQYF. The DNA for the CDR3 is TGCGCCAGCAGAGACAGGGTTGATTCCGAGCAGTACTTC.

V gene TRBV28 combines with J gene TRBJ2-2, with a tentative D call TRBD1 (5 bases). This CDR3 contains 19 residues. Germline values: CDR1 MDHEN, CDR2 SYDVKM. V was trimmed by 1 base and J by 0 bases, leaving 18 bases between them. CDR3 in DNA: TGTGCCAGCAGTTTATTAATCCCCGGGCAGGGCACGAACACCGGGGAGCTGTTTTTT. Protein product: CASSLLIPGQGTNTGELFF. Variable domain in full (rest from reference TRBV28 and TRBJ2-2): DVKVTQSSRYLVKRTGEKVFLECVQDMDHENMFWYRQDPGLGLRLIYFSYDVKMKEKGDIPEGYSVSREKKERFSLILESASTNQTSMYLCASSLLIPGQGTNTGELFFGEGSRLTVL.

CDR3 residues: CASSKPGGNYEQYF. The CDR3 region has the DNA TGCGCCAGCAGCAAGCCAGGCGGGAACTACGAGCAGTACTTC. The chain uses TRBV4-1 and TRBJ2-7; TRBD2 is a possible D gene (6 bases). The CDR3 sequence is 14 residues long. The germline gives CDR1 MGHRA, CDR2 YSYEKL. Trimming took 5 bases from V and 3 from J, leaving 14 bases between them.

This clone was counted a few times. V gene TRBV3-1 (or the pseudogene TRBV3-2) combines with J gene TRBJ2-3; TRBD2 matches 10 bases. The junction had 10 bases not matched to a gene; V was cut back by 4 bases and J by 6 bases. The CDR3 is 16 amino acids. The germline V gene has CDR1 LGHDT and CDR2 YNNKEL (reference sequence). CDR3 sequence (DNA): TGTGCCAGCAGCCCCACAGCGGGAGGGCCAACGGATACGCAGTATTTT. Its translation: CASSPTAGGPTDTQYF.

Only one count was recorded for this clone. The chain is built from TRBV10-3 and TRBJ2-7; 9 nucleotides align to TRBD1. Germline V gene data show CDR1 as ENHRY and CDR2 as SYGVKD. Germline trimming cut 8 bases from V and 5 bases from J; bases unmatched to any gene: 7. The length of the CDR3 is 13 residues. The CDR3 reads CAIAGQGSDEQYF. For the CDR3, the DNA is TGTGCCATCGCCGGACAGGGGAGCGACGAGCAGTACTTC.

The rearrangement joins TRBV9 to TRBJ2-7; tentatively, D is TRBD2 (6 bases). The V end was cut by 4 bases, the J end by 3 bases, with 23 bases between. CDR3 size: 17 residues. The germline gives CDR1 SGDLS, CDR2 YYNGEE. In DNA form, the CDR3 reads TGTGCCAGCAGCCTTCTAGCGATCCGCGCCGTTTACTACGAGCAGTACTTC. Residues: CASSLLAIRAVYYEQYF.

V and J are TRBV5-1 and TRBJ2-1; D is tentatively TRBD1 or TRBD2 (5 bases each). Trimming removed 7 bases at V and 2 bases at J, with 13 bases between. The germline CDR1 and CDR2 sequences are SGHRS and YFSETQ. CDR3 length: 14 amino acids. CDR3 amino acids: CASRPGRAYNEQFF. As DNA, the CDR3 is TGCGCCAGCCGGCCGGGACGAGCCTACAATGAGCAGTTCTTC.

The DNA for the CDR3 is TGTGCCAGCAGCAAGTCGGACAGGGTCAACTATGGCTACACCTTC. Its protein is CASSKSDRVNYGYTF. The chain uses TRBV7-9 and TRBJ1-2, with TRBD1 identical over 8 bases. Germline CDR1 is SEHNR and CDR2 is FQNEAQ (reference sequence). The CDR3 spans 15 residues. The J segment lost 2 bases and the V segment lost 5 bases, leaving 7 bases of the junction unmatched. Variable domain in full (rest from reference TRBV7-9 and TRBJ1-2): DTGVSQNPRHKITKRGQNVTFRCDPISEHNRLYWYRQTLGQGPEFLTYFQNEAQLEKSRLLSDRFSAERPKGSFSTLEIQRTEQGDSAMYLCASSKSDRVNYGYTFGSGTRLTVV.

The chain's CDR3 is CASSRRGGVTGYENTIYF. The CDR3 region has the DNA TGTGCCAGTAGCCGACGGGGTGGGGTAACGGGTTATGAAAACACCATATATTTT. The V call is TRBV19, the J call TRBJ1-3; D remains unclear. Between the trimmed V and J ends, which lost 6 bases and 6 bases, there was a span of 27 bases. In germline, CDR1 is LNHDA, CDR2 SQIVND (reference sequence). CDR3 length: 18 residues.

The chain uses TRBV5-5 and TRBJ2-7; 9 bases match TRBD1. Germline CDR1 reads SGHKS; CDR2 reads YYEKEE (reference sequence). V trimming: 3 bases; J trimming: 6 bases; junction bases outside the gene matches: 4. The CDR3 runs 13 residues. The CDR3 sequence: CASSSGTGSEQYF. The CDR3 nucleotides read TGTGCCAGCAGCTCCGGGACAGGGTCCGAGCAGTACTTC.

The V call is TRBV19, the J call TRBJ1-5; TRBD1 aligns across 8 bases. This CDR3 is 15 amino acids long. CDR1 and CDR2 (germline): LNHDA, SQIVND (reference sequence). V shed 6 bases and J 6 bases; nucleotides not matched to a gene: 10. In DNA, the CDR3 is TGTGCCAGTAGCCTAAGACAGGGGTGGGCTCAGCCCCAGCATTTT. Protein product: CASSLRQGWAQPQHF.

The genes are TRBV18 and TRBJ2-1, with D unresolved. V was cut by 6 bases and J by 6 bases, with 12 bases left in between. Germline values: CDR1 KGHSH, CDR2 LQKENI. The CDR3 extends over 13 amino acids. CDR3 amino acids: CASSPRKGNEQFF. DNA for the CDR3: TGTGCCAGCTCCCCTCGCAAGGGCAATGAGCAGTTCTTC.

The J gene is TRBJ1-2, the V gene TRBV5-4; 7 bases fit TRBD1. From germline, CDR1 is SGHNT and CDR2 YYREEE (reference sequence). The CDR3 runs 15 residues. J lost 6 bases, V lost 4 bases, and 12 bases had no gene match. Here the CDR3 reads CASSTAPTGLDGYTF. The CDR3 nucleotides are TGTGCCAGCAGCACTGCACCGACAGGGTTGGATGGCTACACCTTC.

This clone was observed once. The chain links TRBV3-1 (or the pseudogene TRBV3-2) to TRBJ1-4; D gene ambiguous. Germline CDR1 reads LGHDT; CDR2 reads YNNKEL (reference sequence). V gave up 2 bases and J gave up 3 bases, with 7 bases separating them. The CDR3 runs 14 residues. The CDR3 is CASSQLGSNEKLFF. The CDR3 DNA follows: TGTGCCAGCAGCCAATTGGGGTCTAATGAAAAACTGTTTTTT.

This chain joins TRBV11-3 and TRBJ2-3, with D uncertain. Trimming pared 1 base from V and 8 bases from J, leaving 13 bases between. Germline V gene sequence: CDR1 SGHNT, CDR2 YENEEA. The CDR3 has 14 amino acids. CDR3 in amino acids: CASSLGPQPGTQYF. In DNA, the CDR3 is TGTGCCAGCAGCTTAGGTCCCCAACCGGGTACGCAGTATTTT.

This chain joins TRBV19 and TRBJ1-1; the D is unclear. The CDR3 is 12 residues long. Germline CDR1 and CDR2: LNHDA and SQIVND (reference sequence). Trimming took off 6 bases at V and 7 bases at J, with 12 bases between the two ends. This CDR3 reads CASSHLAFEAFF. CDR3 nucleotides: TGTGCCAGTAGCCACCTGGCTTTTGAAGCTTTCTTT.

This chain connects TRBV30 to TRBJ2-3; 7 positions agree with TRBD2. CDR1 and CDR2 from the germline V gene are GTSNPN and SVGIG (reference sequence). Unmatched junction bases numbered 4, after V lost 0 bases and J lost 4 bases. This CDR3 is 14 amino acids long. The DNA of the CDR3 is TGTGCCTGGAGTGTGGGCGGGAGCGCAGATACGCAGTATTTT. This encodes CAWSVGGSADTQYF.

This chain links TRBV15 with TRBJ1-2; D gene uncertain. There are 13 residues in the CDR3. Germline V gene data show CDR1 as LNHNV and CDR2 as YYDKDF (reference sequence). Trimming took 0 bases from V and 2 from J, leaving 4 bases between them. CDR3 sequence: CATSRDTNYGYTF. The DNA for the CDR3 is TGTGCCACCAGCAGAGATACAAACTATGGCTACACCTTC.